The 28 T cell receptor beta chains presented below share a single source sample, sequenced in a study of beta chain features in type 1 diabetes. The study reverse transcribed the entire isolated RNA, so it sequenced expressed TCRB transcripts. Clones were read by immunoSEQ multiplex PCR, and TCRdb kept only the in-frame ones, dropping some. The sample includes 350,000 or so clones, about 19% seen only once; the top ten take approximately 0.041%. The material sequenced was naive CD4+ T cells from blood. The receptors come from a woman younger than 35 in good health.

The chain uses TRBV7-3 and TRBJ2-1, with D tentatively TRBD2 (5 bases). Germline V gives CDR1 SGHTA, CDR2 FQGTGA. This CDR3 has 13 residues. V lost 0 bases, J lost 12 bases, and 12 bases lay in between. CDR3 sequence reads: CASSLTGAAGQFF. The CDR3 DNA reads TGTGCCAGCAGCTTAACTGGAGCGGCCGGGCAGTTCTTC.

The J gene is TRBJ1-5, the V gene TRBV30, with TRBD1 matching 10 bases. This CDR3 region has 14 residues. Germline loops: CDR1 GTSNPN, CDR2 SVGIG (reference sequence). The junction had 7 bases not matched to a gene; V was cut back by 4 bases and J by 7 bases. The CDR3 region is CAWNRQGAGQPQHF. The CDR3 DNA is TGTGCCTGGAACAGACAGGGGGCTGGGCAGCCCCAGCATTTT.

This clone was observed a handful of times. The V gene is TRBV6-5, the J gene TRBJ1-1; D unresolved. CDR3 size: 12 residues. Germline V CDR1 and CDR2: MNHEY, SVGAGI. V lost 4 bases and J lost 5, with 8 bases in between. The CDR3 spells CASSSTYTEAFF. CDR3 sequence (DNA): TGTGCCAGCAGTTCGACATATACTGAAGCTTTCTTT.

This clone was found a few times. The chain is built from TRBV11-2 and TRBJ2-7; 8 nucleotides match TRBD1. Germline assignment: CDR1 SGHAT and CDR2 FQNNGV. The CDR3 contains 14 residues. V was pared by 3 bases and J by 5 bases, with 6 bases of the junction left unmatched. CDR3 sequence reads: CASSFRTGWNEQYF. In nucleotides, the CDR3 is TGTGCCAGCAGCTTCCGGACAGGGTGGAACGAGCAGTACTTC.

The sample holds a few counts of this clone. The genes are TRBV6-5 and TRBJ2-7; the D is unclear. CDR1 is MNHEY and CDR2 is SVGAGI in the germline V gene. This CDR3 spans 13 amino acids. V dropped 6 bases and J dropped 3 bases, with 12 bases sitting between them. The CDR3 sequence is CASRESDRYEQYF. CDR3 nucleotides: TGTGCCAGCAGGGAGTCAGATCGCTACGAGCAGTACTTC.

The chain combines TRBV5-1 with TRBJ1-1, with 7 bases that match TRBD1. This CDR3 region has 16 residues. The J segment lost 0 bases and the V segment lost 3 bases, leaving 8 bases of the junction unmatched. Germline CDR1 SGHRS, CDR2 YFSETQ. DNA for the CDR3: TGCGCCAGCAGCTACTCCGGACAGGTTATGAACACTGAAGCTTTCTTT. Protein product: CASSYSGQVMNTEAFF.

There are a few counts of this clone. CDR3 nucleotide sequence: TGTGCCAGCGGGTCGGGGTTCAGCGGGGAGCTGTTTTTT. Translating it yields CASGSGFSGELFF. The chain links TRBV25-1 to TRBJ2-2, with D perhaps matching TRBD2 (5 bases). From germline, CDR1 is MGHDK and CDR2 SYGVNS. The CDR3 loop spans 13 amino acids. Trimming removed 8 bases at V and 7 bases at J, with 14 bases between.

This clone has only a few counts. The V and J genes are TRBV4-3 and TRBJ2-1, with TRBD2 as a possible D gene (6 bases). Trimming removed 0 bases at V and 2 bases at J, with 20 bases between. CDR3 length: 19 residues. Germline assignment: CDR1 LGHNA and CDR2 YSLEER. The CDR3 region is CASSQDPSGLRMAYNEQFF. For the CDR3, the DNA is TGCGCCAGCAGCCAAGATCCGTCGGGACTTCGAATGGCCTACAATGAGCAGTTCTTC.

This clone occurred a few times. This rearrangement joins TRBV5-6 to TRBJ2-3, with TRBD2 matching over 8 bases. Germline V gene data show CDR1 as SGHDT and CDR2 as YYEEEE. This CDR3 is built from 16 residues. The junction had 10 bases not matched to a gene; V was cut back by 3 bases and J by 4 bases. The DNA of the CDR3 is TGTGCCAGCAGCTCCCTTGGCGGGGGGCGTCCAGATACGCAGTATTTT. Amino acid sequence: CASSSLGGGRPDTQYF.

The chain carries TRBV9 and TRBJ2-1; TRBD2 agrees at 10 bases. V lost 0 bases to trimming and J lost 5 bases; unmatched junction nucleotides: 8. This CDR3 contains 17 residues. CDR1 SGDLS and CDR2 YYNGEE come from the germline V gene. The CDR3 region has the DNA TGTGCCAGCAGCGTAGGAATAGCGGGGGGTCCCCACAATGAGCAGTTCTTC. It translates to CASSVGIAGGPHNEQFF.

The chain links TRBV25-1 to TRBJ2-3; D may be TRBD2 (6 bases). The V and J ends lost 4 bases and 2 bases respectively, with 13 bases between them. The CDR3 runs 15 residues. Germline-derived CDR1 and CDR2 are MGHDK and SYGVNS. CDR3 loop: CASSGTGGHTDTQYF. In nucleotides, the CDR3 is TGTGCCAGCAGTGGGACCGGAGGGCACACAGATACGCAGTATTTT.

This chain connects TRBV29-1 to TRBJ1-2, with a tentative D call TRBD1 (6 bases). The CDR3 extends over 13 amino acids. V was shortened by 4 bases and J by 1 base, with 10 bases between the two germline ends. Per germline, CDR1 SQVTM and CDR2 ANQGSEA. This CDR3 reads CSVGTENNYGYTF. DNA of the CDR3: TGCAGCGTTGGGACAGAGAATAACTATGGCTACACCTTC.

The chain uses TRBV5-4 and TRBJ2-1, with 10 bases aligning to TRBD2. Trimming at V came to 5 bases and at J to 2 bases, leaving 1 base not matched to a gene. CDR3 length: 14 residues. Germline CDR1 and CDR2: SGHNT and YYREEE (reference sequence). The CDR3 coding sequence is TGTGCCAGCAGTAGCGGGGGGCCCTACAATGAGCAGTTCTTC. Its translation is CASSSGGPYNEQFF.

This clone was recorded a few times. V gene TRBV5-4 combines with J gene TRBJ2-1; 8 bases are a match to TRBD2. Germline V CDR1 and CDR2: SGHNT, YYREEE (reference sequence). The CDR3 runs to 15 residues. J was trimmed by 5 bases and V by 4 bases; bases with no gene match: 8. CDR3 in amino acids: CASSTGRGANNEQFF. For the CDR3, the DNA is TGTGCCAGCAGCACGGGGCGGGGGGCCAACAATGAGCAGTTCTTC.

This clone occurred a few times. The V gene is TRBV14, the J gene TRBJ1-2; 9 bases map to TRBD1. This CDR3 spans 15 amino acids. Germline V lookup: CDR1 SGHDN, CDR2 FVKESK. V was pared by 2 bases and J by 3 bases, with 4 bases of the junction left unmatched. Written as DNA, the CDR3 is TGTGCCAGCAGCCAACTGGACAGGGGCTACTATGGCTACACCTTC. Translated: CASSQLDRGYYGYTF.

A few counts support this clone. CDR3 in DNA: TGCGCCAGCAACCCAGGAGCGGGGTCCTACAATGAGCAGTTCTTC. Encoded protein: CASNPGAGSYNEQFF. The chain couples TRBV5-1 to TRBJ2-1; 7 bases are a match to TRBD2. Germline CDR1 is SGHRS and CDR2 is YFSETQ. The CDR3 runs 15 residues. V was pared by 6 bases and J by 1 base, with 7 bases of the junction left unmatched.

This chain joins TRBV27 and TRBJ1-1; D remains unclear. This CDR3 contains 15 residues. Trimming stripped 6 bases from V and 3 bases from J, with 17 bases between. Germline lookup yields CDR1 MNHEY and CDR2 SMNVEV (reference sequence). In nucleotides, the CDR3 is TGTGCCAGCAGGGGCGGAGTTTCGAGGGACACTGAAGCTTTCTTT. Translation gives CASRGGVSRDTEAFF.

Only a few counts were recorded for this clone. This sequence joins TRBV5-1 and TRBJ1-1; 7 positions agree with TRBD1. The CDR3 extends over 15 amino acids. V lost 0 bases to trimming and J lost 4 bases; unmatched junction nucleotides: 6. Germline CDR1 SGHRS, CDR2 YFSETQ. CDR3 sequence: CASSLAGRQGTEAFF. The CDR3 DNA follows: TGCGCCAGCAGCTTGGCCGGCAGACAGGGCACTGAAGCTTTCTTT.

The V gene is TRBV4-1, the J gene TRBJ2-7; 8 nucleotides line up with TRBD2. This CDR3 is built from 15 residues. Trimming removed 5 bases from V and 3 bases from J; junction bases left unmatched: 9. In germline, CDR1 is MGHRA, CDR2 YSYEKL. The CDR3 nucleotides read TGCGCCAGCAGCTCGACCGGGACTAGGGGCTACGAGCAGTACTTC. It is translated as CASSSTGTRGYEQYF.

This clone turned up a few times. The CDR3 nucleotides are TGTGCCAGCAGCCCTACCGGGACAGAGCCTTACGAGCAGTACTTC. Translated, it gives CASSPTGTEPYEQYF. The chain combines TRBV7-2 with TRBJ2-7; TRBD1 aligns across 7 bases. The CDR3 length is 15 residues. Germline CDR1 is SGHTA and CDR2 is FQGNSA. The trim removed 5 bases at V and 4 bases at J, leaving 11 bases unmatched. Using reference TRBV7-2 and TRBJ2-7 for the parts outside the CDR3, the full variable domain is GAGVSQSPSNKVTEKGKDVELRCDPISGHTALYWYRQSLGQGLEFLIYFQGNSAPDKSGLPSDRFSAERTGGSVSTLTIQRTQQEDSAVYLCASSPTGTEPYEQYFGPGTRLTVT.

This sequence joins TRBV5-4 and TRBJ2-7; 12 positions match TRBD2. The CDR3 runs to 14 residues. Germline CDR1 is SGHNT and CDR2 is YYREEE (reference sequence). The ends lost 5 bases at V and 5 bases at J; junction bases unmatched: 5. The CDR3 DNA is TGTGCCAGCAGGACTAGCGGGAGTTCCAACGAGCAGTACTTC. Translation: CASRTSGSSNEQYF.

The chain links TRBV2 to TRBJ2-1, with 10 bases that match TRBD1. Per germline, CDR1 SNHLY and CDR2 FYNNEI. V shed 6 bases and J 6 bases; nucleotides not matched to a gene: 11. The CDR3 is made up of 16 amino acids. The CDR3 here is CASRATGGFLVNEQFF. DNA for the CDR3: TGTGCCAGCAGGGCGACAGGGGGCTTCTTGGTCAATGAGCAGTTCTTC.

This chain links TRBV6-6 with TRBJ2-4; possible D gene TRBD2, 6 bases. The CDR3 is 14 amino acids. V gave up 4 bases and J gave up 6 bases, with 13 bases separating them. Germline-derived CDR1 and CDR2 are MNHNY and SVGAGI (reference sequence). CDR3 sequence reads: CASSSGGRGNIQYF. CDR3 coding DNA: TGTGCCAGCAGTTCAGGAGGGCGCGGAAACATTCAGTACTTC.

This clone turned up a few times. The rearrangement uses TRBV25-1 and TRBJ1-2; the match to TRBD1 covers 8 bases. Germline CDR1 reads MGHDK; CDR2 reads SYGVNS. This CDR3 has 15 amino acids. With V trimmed by 4 bases and J by 8 bases, 12 bases remained unmatched. CDR3 loop: CASSGGTGLMEGYTF. CDR3 bases: TGTGCCAGCAGTGGGGGGACAGGCCTAATGGAGGGCTACACCTTC.

This clone was observed a handful of times. V is TRBV13 and J is TRBJ1-2; possibly TRBD1 for D (6 bases). The CDR3 totals 12 residues. V shed 2 bases and J shed 14 bases, with 15 bases lying between them. CDR1 and CDR2 (germline): PRHDT, FYEKMQ (reference sequence). The CDR3 reads CASSLRQAAPTF. The DNA for the CDR3 is TGTGCCAGCAGCTTAAGACAGGCCGCTCCAACCTTC.

Comments on this clone: One junction end disagrees with the germline gene, perhaps due to a read error. The chain has TRBV19 and TRBJ1-1; TRBD1 is a possible D gene (6 bases). Germline values: CDR1 LNHDA, CDR2 SQIVND (reference sequence). The length of the CDR3 is 14 residues. In nucleotides, the CDR3 is TGTGCCAGTAGTCTAGACAGGTTGAACACTGAAGCTTTCTTT. Its protein is CASSLDRLNTEAFF.

V is TRBV11-2 and J is TRBJ1-4, with 8 bases aligning to TRBD1. The CDR3 totals 14 residues. Germline loops: CDR1 SGHAT, CDR2 FQNNGV. Losses at the gene ends were 5 bases for V and 6 bases for J; bases not matched to a gene: 5. CDR3 protein: CASSLQGVDEKLFF. The CDR3 nucleotides are TGTGCCAGCAGCCTACAGGGGGTGGATGAAAAACTGTTTTTT. The full variable domain, completed using reference TRBV11-2 and TRBJ1-4, is EAGVAQSPRYKIIEKRQSVAFWCNPISGHATLYWYQQILGQGPKLLIQFQNNGVVDDSQLPKDRFSAERLKGVDSTLKIQPAKLEDSAVYLCASSLQGVDEKLFFGSGTQLSVL.

This clone has just a few counts. The rearrangement links TRBV4-1 to TRBJ2-2; 7 bases align to TRBD2. V was pared by 4 bases and J by 0 bases, with 11 bases of the junction left unmatched. Germline lookup yields CDR1 MGHRA and CDR2 YSYEKL. The CDR3 loop spans 18 amino acids. This CDR3 reads CASSRLEASGANTGELFF. The DNA of the CDR3 is TGCGCCAGCAGCCGCCTGGAGGCTAGCGGTGCGAACACCGGGGAGCTGTTTTTT.